This TCR beta chain was recorded in a study of blood T cell repertoires in COVID-19. Across the study: The origin of the acute and convalescent COVID-19 samples was the United States, Italy and Spain.

The CDR3 length is 16 residues. The V segment lost 3 bases and the J segment 1 base; nucleotides outside the gene matches: 2. The germline CDR1 and CDR2 sequences are SGHTA and FQGNSA. The table came from immunoSEQ multiplex PCR; TCRdb's copy has only in-frame clones and leaves some out. The data contain 80,000 to 100,000 clones, around 90% of them singletons. This receptor was identified in a human donor with active COVID-19. The donor label of this sample is uncertain. This sequence joins TRBV7-2 and TRBJ2-2; TRBD2 matches at 10 bases. Sequencing was carried out using peripheral blood. This CDR3 is CASSLVAGGNTGELFF. CDR3 in DNA: TGTGCCAGCAGCTTGGTAGCGGGGGGGAACACCGGGGAGCTGTTTTTT.